This passage covers 10 T cell receptor beta chains from one sample sequenced in a study of T cell changes during pregnancy in multiple sclerosis (dated by TCRdb to the late 2010s). The library came from the immunoSEQ multiplex PCR assay. TCRdb carries this immuneACCESS record with in-frame sequences only. Its versions omit some clonotypes, under half of them owing to an unresolved V gene in the studies checked, with the rest unexplained. This sample lists some 44,000 clones; 70% to 90% were detected once. Over 0.85% of the sample goes to the ten largest clones. This specimen consisted of CD4+ T cells from peripheral blood mononuclear cells, obtained after pregnancy. The receptors stem from a female donor with multiple sclerosis, enrolled in a pregnancy study.

Note on this clone: One junction end does not reproduce the germline sequence, and a read error may be involved. V and J are TRBV6-6 and TRBJ1-1, with D perhaps matching TRBD1 (6 bases). The CDR3 is made up of 12 amino acids. Germline CDR1 and CDR2: MNHNY and SVGAGI (reference sequence). The chain's CDR3 is CAGRGFDTEAFF. The DNA for the CDR3 is TGTGCCGGCAGGGGCTTTGACACTGAAGCTTTCTTT.

The rearrangement joins TRBV6-6 to TRBJ1-2; D ambiguous. V lost 7 bases, J lost 4 bases, and 16 bases lay in between. This CDR3 comprises 14 residues. In germline, CDR1 is MNHNY, CDR2 SVGAGI (reference sequence). This CDR3 reads CASIPGGRAYGYTF. Here the CDR3 DNA reads TGTGCCAGCATCCCGGGAGGGAGAGCCTATGGCTACACCTTC.

The chain carries TRBV11-3 and TRBJ2-1; 8 bases fit TRBD2. Per the germline V gene, CDR1 is SGHNT and CDR2 is YENEEA. CDR3 length: 14 amino acids. V trimming: 6 bases; J trimming: 3 bases; junction bases outside the gene matches: 4. The DNA of the CDR3 is TGTGCCAGCAGTAATAGCGGGGACTACAATGAGCAGTTCTTC. Protein product: CASSNSGDYNEQFF.

J is TRBJ1-2 and V is TRBV19; TRBD1 is a possible D gene (6 bases). CDR1 and CDR2 (germline): LNHDA, SQIVND (reference sequence). V gave up 5 bases and J gave up 8 bases, with 12 bases separating them. There are 12 residues in the CDR3. As DNA, the CDR3 is TGTGCCAGTAGTCTTAGGGGGAACGGCTACACCTTC. The encoded protein is CASSLRGNGYTF.

J is TRBJ2-1 and V is TRBV7-3; a weak D match, TRBD1 (6 bases). The V end was cut by 1 base, the J end by 7 bases, with 11 bases between. The CDR3 has 14 residues. Germline CDR1 reads SGHTA; CDR2 reads FQGTGA. The CDR3 sequence is CASSLRAGENEQFF. DNA for the CDR3: TGTGCCAGCAGCTTAAGGGCAGGGGAGAATGAGCAGTTCTTC.

This chain joins TRBV4-2 and TRBJ1-4, with D possibly being TRBD1 (6 bases). The CDR3 has 14 amino acids. V shed 3 bases and J shed 8 bases, with 13 bases lying between them. Germline V CDR1 and CDR2: LGHNA, YNFKEQ. The CDR3 spells CASSHEDRGEKLFF. The CDR3 DNA sequence: TGTGCCAGCAGCCATGAGGACAGAGGGGAAAAACTGTTTTTT.

This rearrangement joins TRBV29-1 to TRBJ1-2; TRBD1 matches 9 bases. From germline, CDR1 is SQVTM and CDR2 ANQGSEA. The CDR3 consists of 16 residues. Trimming removed 4 bases from V and 1 base from J; junction bases left unmatched: 10. CDR3 residues: CSVVVQGAKYNYGYTF. CDR3 bases: TGCAGCGTTGTTGTACAGGGGGCCAAGTATAACTATGGCTACACCTTC. Filled out from reference TRBV29-1 and TRBJ1-2, the complete variable domain reads SAVISQKPSRDICQRGTSLTIQCQVDSQVTMMFWYRQQPGQSLTLIATANQGSEATYESGFVIDKFPISRPNLTFSTLTVSNMSPEDSSIYLCSVVVQGAKYNYGYTFGSGTRLTVV.

The genes are TRBV28 and TRBJ2-3, with D possibly TRBD2 on 5 matching bases. The CDR3 has 13 amino acids. The V end was cut by 3 bases, the J end by 5 bases, with 9 bases between. CDR1 is MDHEN, CDR2 SYDVKM, per germline. The CDR3 reads CASSFRGGDTQYF. The CDR3 region has the DNA TGTGCCAGCAGTTTCCGGGGTGGAGATACGCAGTATTTT.

V usage is TRBV5-1 and J usage is TRBJ2-2; 8 positions agree with TRBD1. V dropped 7 bases and J dropped 4; count of bases not matched to a gene: 6. Per the germline V gene, CDR1 is SGHRS and CDR2 is YFSETQ. CDR3 length: 14 amino acids. The CDR3, as DNA: TGCGCCAGCGGCGGACAGGGTAGCACCGGGGAGCTGTTTTTT. Protein: CASGGQGSTGELFF.

With regard to this clone: An end of the junction differs from the germline gene, which may be a read error. V gene TRBV7-7 combines with J gene TRBJ2-5; the D gene is possibly TRBD1 (5 bases). The germline V gene encodes CDR1 SSHAT and CDR2 FNYEAQ (reference sequence). The CDR3 consists of 15 residues. CDR3 nucleotide sequence: TGTGCTAGCAGCTTAGCCGGCCCACCAGGGGAGACCCAGTACTTC. Encoded protein: CASSLAGPPGETQYF.